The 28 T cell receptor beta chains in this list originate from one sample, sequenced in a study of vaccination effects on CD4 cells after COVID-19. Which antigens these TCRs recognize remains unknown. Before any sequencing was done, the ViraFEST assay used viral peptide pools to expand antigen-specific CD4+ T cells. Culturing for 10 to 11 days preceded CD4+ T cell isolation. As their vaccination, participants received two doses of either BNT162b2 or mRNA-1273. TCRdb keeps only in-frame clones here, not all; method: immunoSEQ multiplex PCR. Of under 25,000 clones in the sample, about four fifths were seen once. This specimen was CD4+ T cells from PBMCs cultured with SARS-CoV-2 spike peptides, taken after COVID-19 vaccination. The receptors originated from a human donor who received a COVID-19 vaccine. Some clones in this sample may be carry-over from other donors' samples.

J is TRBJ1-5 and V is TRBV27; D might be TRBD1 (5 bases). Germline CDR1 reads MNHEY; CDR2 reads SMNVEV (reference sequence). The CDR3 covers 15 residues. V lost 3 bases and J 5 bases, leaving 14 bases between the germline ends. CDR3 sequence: CASSLSRDRDQPQHF. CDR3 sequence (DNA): TGTGCCAGCAGTTTGAGTAGGGACCGAGATCAGCCCCAGCATTTT.

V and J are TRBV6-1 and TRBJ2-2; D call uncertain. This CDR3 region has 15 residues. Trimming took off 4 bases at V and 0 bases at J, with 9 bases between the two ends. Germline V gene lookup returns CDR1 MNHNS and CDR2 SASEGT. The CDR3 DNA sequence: TGTGCCAGCAGTGCAGCCTCCGCGAACACCGGGGAGCTGTTTTTT. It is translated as CASSAASANTGELFF.

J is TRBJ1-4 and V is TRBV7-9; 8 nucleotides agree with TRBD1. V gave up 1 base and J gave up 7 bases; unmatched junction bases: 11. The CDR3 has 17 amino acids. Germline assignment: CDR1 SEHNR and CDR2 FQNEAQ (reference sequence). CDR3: CASSLVPGQVFSEKLFF. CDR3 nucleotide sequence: TGTGCCAGCAGCTTAGTCCCGGGACAGGTGTTTAGTGAAAAACTGTTTTTT.

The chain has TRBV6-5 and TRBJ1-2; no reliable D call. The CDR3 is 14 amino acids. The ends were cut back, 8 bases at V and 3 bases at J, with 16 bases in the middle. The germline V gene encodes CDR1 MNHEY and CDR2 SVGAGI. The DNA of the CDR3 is TGTGCCAGCGTGGAGAGTCCGATGGACTATGGCTACACCTTC. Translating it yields CASVESPMDYGYTF.

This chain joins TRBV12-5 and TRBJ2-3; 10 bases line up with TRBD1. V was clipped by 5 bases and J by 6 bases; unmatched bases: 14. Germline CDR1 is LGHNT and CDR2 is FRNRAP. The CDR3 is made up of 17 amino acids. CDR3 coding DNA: TGTGCTAGTGGTCCCCTAGGTGGGACAGGGGAATCGGATACGCAGTATTTT. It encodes CASGPLGGTGESDTQYF.

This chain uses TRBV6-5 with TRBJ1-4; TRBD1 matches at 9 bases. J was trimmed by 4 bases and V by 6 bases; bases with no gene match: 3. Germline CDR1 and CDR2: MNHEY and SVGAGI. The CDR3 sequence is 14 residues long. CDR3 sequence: CASRLGQGNEKLFF. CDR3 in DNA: TGTGCCAGCAGGTTGGGACAGGGTAATGAAAAACTGTTTTTT.

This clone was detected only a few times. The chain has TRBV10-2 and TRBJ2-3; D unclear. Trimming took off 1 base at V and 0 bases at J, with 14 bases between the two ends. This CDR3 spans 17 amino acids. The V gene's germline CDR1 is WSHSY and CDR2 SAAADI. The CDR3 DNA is TGCGCCAGCAGTGAGTTCCAGTTGATTACTAGCACAGATACGCAGTATTTT. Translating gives CASSEFQLITSTDTQYF.

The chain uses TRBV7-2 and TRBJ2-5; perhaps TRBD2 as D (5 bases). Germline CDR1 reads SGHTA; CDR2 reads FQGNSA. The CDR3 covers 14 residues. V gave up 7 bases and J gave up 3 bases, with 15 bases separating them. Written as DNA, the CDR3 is TGTGCCAGCACCTCGAACGGAGGCAAAGAGACCCAGTACTTC. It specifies CASTSNGGKETQYF.

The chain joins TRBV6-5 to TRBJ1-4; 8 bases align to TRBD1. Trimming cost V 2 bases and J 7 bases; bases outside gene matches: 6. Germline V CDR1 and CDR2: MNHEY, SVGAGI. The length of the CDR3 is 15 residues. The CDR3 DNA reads TGTGCCAGCAGTTACAGGGGACAGGCATTTGAAAAACTGTTTTTT. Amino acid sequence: CASSYRGQAFEKLFF.

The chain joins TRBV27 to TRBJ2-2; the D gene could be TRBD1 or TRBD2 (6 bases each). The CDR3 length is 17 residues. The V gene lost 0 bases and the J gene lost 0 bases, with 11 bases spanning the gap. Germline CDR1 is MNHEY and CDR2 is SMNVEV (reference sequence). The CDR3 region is CASSLSPGAANTGELFF. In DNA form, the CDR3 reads TGTGCCAGCAGTTTATCTCCGGGGGCCGCGAACACCGGGGAGCTGTTTTTT.

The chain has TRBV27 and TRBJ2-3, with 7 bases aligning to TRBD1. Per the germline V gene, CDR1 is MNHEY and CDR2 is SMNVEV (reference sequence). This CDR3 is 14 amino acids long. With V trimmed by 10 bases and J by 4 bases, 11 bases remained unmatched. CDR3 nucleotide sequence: TGTGCCACGCTACGACAGGGTAGGCCAGATACGCAGTATTTT. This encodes CATLRQGRPDTQYF.

In DNA form, the CDR3 reads TGCGCCAGCAGCCTTCGGACAGTAGATAGCAATCAGCCCCAGCATTTT. This gives the protein CASSLRTVDSNQPQHF. The chain combines TRBV4-1 with TRBJ1-5, with a possible D match to TRBD1 (6 bases). V gave up 4 bases and J gave up 0 bases, with 13 bases separating them. CDR1 and CDR2 (germline): MGHRA, YSYEKL. The CDR3 extends over 16 amino acids.

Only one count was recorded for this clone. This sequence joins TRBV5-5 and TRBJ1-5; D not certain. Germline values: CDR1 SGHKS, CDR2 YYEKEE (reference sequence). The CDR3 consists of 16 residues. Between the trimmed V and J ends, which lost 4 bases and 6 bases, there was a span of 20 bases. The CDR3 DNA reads TGTGCCAGCAGCCAGGAGGCGGTATCTCTCGGTCAGCCCCAGCATTTT. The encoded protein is CASSQEAVSLGQPQHF.

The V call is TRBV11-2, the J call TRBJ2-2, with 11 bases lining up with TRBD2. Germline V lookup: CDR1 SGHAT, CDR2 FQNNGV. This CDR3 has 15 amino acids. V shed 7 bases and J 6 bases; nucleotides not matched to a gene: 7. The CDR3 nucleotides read TGTGCCAGCACCATAGCGGGGGGGCCGGCCGGGGAGCTGTTTTTT. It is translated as CASTIAGGPAGELFF.

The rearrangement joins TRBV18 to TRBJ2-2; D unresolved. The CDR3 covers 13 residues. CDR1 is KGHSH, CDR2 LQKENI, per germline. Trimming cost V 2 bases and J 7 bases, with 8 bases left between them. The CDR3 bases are TGTGCCAGCTCACCAATAGTTGTCGGGGAGCTGTTTTTT. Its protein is CASSPIVVGELFF.

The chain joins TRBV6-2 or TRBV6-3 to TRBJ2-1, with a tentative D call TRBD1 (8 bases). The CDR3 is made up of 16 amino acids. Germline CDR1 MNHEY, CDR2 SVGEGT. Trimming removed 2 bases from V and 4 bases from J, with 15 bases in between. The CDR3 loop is CASSYGTGAGYNEQFF. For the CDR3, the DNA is TGTGCCAGCAGTTACGGGACAGGAGCGGGGTACAATGAGCAGTTCTTC.

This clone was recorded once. The CDR3 DNA follows: TGCGCCAGCAGTCCGGGACAGGGGGCGGGTGGCTACACCTTC. This gives the protein CASSPGQGAGGYTF. The chain joins TRBV10-2 to TRBJ1-2; 12 nucleotides agree with TRBD1. With V trimmed by 5 bases and J by 7 bases, 5 bases remained unmatched. From germline, CDR1 is WSHSY and CDR2 SAAADI. The CDR3 loop spans 14 amino acids.

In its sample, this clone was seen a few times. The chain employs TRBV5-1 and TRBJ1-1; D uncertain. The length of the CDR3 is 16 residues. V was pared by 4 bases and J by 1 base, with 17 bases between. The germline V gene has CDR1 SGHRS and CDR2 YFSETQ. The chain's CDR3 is CASSPSRSGENTEAFF. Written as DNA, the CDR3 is TGCGCCAGCAGCCCCTCGAGGTCGGGAGAGAACACTGAAGCTTTCTTT.

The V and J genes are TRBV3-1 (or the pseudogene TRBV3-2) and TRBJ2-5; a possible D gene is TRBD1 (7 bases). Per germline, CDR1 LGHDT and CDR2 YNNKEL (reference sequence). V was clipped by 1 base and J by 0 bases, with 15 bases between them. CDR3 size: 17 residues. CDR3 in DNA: TGTGCCAGCAGCCAAGGCGCCAGGGGGGTGTACCAAGAGACCCAGTACTTC. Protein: CASSQGARGVYQETQYF.

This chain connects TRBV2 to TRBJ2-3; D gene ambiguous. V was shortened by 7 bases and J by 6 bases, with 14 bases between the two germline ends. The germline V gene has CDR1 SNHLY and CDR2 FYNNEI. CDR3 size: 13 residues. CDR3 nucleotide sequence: TGTGCCAGCACCGCCCTCCCCGGGGATACGCAGTATTTT. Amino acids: CASTALPGDTQYF.

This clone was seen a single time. This CDR3 reads CASSRDSYTQYF. The CDR3 DNA follows: TGTGCCAGCAGTCGAGACTCATATACGCAGTATTTT. The V gene is TRBV6-6, the J gene TRBJ2-3; D not resolved. V lost 5 bases, J lost 7 bases, and 10 bases lay in between. The CDR3 has 12 amino acids. Per germline, CDR1 MNHNY and CDR2 SVGAGI (reference sequence).

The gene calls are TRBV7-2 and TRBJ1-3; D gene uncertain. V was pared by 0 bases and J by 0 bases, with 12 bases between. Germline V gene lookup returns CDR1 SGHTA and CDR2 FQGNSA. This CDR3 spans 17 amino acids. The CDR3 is CASSLAFDPNSGNTIYF. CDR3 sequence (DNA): TGTGCCAGCAGCTTAGCGTTTGACCCAAACTCTGGAAACACCATATATTTT.

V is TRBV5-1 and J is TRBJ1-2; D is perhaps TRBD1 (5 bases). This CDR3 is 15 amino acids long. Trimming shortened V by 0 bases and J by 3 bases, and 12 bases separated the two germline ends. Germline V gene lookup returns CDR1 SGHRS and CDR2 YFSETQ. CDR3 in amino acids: CASSLGEKGDYGYTF. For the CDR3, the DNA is TGCGCCAGCAGCTTGGGAGAGAAAGGGGACTATGGCTACACCTTC.

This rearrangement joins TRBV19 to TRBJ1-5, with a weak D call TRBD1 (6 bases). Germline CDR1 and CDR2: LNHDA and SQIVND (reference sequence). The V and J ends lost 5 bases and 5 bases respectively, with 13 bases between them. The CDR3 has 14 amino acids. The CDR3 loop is CASSAQGLDQPQHF. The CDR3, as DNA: TGTGCCAGTAGTGCACAGGGACTCGATCAGCCCCAGCATTTT.

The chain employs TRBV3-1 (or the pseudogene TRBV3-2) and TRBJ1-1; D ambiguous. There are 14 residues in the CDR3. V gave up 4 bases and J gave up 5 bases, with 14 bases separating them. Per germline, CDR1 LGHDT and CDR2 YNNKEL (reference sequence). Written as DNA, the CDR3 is TGTGCCAGCAGCCTCGATGCACCGAGGACTGAAGCTTTCTTT. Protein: CASSLDAPRTEAFF.

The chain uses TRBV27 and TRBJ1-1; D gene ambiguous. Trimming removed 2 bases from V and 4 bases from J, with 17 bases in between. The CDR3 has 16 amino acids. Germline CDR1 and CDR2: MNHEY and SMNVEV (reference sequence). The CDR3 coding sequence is TGTGCCAGCAGTTTAATATCGCGCGGCAGGAGCACTGAAGCTTTCTTT. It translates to CASSLISRGRSTEAFF.

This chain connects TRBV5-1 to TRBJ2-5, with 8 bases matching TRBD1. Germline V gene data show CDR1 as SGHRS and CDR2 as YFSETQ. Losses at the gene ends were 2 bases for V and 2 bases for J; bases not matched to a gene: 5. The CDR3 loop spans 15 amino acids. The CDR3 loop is CASSFLTGDQETQYF. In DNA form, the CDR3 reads TGCGCCAGCAGCTTCCTGACAGGGGATCAAGAGACCCAGTACTTC.

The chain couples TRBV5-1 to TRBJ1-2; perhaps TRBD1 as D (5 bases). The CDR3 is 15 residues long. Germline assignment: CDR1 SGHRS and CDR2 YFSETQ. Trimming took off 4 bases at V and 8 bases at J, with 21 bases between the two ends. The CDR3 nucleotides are TGCGCCAGCAGCCCCTCCCTCGTCGGGGCCGGGGGCTACACCTTC. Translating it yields CASSPSLVGAGGYTF. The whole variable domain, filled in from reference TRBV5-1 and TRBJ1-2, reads KAGVTQTPRYLIKTRGQQVTLSCSPISGHRSVSWYQQTPGQGLQFLFEYFSETQRNKGNFPGRFSGRQFSNSRSEMNVSTLELGDSALYLCASSPSLVGAGGYTFGSGTRLTVV.